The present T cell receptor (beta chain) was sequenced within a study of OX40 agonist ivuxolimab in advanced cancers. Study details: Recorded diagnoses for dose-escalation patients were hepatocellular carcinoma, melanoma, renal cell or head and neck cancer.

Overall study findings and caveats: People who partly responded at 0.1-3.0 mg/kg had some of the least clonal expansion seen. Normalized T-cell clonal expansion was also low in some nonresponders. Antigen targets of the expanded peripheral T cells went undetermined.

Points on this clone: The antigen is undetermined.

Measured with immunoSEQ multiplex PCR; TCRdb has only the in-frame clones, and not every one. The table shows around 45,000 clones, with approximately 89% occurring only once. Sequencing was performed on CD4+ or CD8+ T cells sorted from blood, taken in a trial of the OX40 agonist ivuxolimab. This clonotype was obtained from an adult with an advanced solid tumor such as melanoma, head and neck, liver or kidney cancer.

The chain's CDR3 is CASSLPTDGTQYF. The CDR3 nucleotides read TGTGCCAGCAGCTTGCCGACAGACGGGACCCAGTACTTC. The V gene is TRBV7-6, the J gene TRBJ2-5; TRBD1 might be the D (5 bases). The ends were cut back, 3 bases at V and 7 bases at J, with 12 bases in the middle. The CDR3 covers 13 residues. The germline CDR1 and CDR2 sequences are SGHVS and FNYEAQ.